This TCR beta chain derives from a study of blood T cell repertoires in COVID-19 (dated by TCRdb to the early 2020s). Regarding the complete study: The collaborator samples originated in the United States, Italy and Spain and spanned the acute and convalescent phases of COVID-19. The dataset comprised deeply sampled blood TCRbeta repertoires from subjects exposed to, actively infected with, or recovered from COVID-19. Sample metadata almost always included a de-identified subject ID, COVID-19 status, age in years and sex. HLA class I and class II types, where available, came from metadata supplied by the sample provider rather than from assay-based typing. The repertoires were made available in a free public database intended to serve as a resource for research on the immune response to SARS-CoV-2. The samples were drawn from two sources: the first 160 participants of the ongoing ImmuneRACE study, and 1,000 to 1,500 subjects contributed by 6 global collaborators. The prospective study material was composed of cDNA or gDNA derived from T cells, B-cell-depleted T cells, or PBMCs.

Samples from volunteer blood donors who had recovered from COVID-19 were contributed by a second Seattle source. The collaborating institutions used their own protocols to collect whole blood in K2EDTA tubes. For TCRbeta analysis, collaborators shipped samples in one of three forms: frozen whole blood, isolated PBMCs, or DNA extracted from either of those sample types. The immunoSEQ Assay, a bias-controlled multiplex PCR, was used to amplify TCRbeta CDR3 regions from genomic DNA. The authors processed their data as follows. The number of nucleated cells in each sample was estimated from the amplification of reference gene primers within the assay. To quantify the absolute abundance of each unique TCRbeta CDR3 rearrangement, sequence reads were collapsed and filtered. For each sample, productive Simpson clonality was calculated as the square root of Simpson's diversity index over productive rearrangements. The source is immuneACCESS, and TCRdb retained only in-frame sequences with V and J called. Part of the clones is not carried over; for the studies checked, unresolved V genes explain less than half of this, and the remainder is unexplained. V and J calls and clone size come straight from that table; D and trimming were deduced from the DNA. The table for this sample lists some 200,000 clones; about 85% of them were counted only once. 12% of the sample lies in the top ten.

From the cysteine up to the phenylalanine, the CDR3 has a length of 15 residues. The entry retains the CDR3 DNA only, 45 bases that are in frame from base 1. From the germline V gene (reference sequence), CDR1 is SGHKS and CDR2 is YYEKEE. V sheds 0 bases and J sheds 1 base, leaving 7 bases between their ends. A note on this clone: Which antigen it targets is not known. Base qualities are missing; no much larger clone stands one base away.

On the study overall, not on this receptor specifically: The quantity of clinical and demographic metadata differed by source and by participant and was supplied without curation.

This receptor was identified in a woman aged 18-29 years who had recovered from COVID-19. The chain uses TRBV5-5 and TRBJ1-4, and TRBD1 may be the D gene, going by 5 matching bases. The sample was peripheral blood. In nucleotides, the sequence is TGTGCCAGCAGCTTGGTAGGGGAAACTAATGAAAAACTGTTTTTT. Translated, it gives CASSLVGETNEKLFF. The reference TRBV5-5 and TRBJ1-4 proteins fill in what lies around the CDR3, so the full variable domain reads DAGVTQSPTHLIKTRGQQVTLRCSPISGHKSVSWYQQVLGQGPQFIFQYYEKEERGRGNFPDRFSARQFPNYSSELNVNALLLGDSALYLCASSLVGETNEKLFFGSGTQLSVL.